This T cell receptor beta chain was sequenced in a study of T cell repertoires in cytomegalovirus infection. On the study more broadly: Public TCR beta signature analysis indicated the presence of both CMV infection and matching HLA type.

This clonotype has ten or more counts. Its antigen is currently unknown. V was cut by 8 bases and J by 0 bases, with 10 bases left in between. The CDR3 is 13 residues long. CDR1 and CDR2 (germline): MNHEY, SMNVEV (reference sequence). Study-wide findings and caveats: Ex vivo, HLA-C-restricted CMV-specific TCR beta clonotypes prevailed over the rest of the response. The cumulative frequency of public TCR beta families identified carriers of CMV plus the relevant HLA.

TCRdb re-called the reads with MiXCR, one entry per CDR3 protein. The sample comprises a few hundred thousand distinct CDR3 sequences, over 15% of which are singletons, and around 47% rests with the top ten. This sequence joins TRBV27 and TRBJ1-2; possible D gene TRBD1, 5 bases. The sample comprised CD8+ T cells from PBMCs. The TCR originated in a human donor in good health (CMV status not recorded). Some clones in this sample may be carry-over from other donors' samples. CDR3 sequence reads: CASSPGANYGYTF. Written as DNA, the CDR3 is TGTGCCAGCTCGCCGGGGGCTAACTATGGCTACACCTTC.